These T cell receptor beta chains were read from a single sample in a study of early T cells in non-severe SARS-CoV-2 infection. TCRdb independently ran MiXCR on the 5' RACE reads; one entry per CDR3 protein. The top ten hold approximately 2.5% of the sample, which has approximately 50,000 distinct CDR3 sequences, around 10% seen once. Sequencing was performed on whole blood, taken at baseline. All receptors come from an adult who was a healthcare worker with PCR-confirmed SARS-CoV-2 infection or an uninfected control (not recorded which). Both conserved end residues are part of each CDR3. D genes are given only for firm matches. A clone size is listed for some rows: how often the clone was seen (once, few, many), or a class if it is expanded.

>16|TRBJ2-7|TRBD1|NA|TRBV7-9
CASSSWGQKTSYEQYF
TGTGCCAGCAGCTCATGGGGACAGAAAACTTCCTACGAGCAGTACTTC
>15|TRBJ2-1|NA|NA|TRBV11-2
CASSFGASSYNEQFF
TGTGCCAGCAGCTTCGGCGCTAGCTCCTACAATGAGCAGTTCTTC
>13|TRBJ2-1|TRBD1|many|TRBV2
CAGRQGGHNEQFF
TGTGCCGGGAGACAGGGGGGCCACAATGAGCAGTTCTTC
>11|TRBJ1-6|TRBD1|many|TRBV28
CASSRQGPLHF
TGTGCCAGCAGCCGACAGGGGCCCCTCCACTTT
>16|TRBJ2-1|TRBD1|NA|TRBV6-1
CASSEVGQGPYNEQFF
TGTGCCAGCAGTGAAGTCGGACAGGGGCCCTACAATGAGCAGTTCTTC
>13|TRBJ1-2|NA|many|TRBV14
CASSQLPSYGYTF
TGTGCCAGCAGCCAATTACCGAGCTATGGCTACACCTTC
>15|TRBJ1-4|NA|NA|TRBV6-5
CASSYLGATNEKLFF
TGTGCCAGCAGTTACCTTGGTGCAACTAATGAAAAACTGTTTTTT
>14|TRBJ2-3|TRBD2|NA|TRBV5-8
CASSLAGGPDTQYF
TGTGCCAGCAGCTTAGCGGGAGGCCCAGATACGCAGTATTTT
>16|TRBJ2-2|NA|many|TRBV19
CASSPGSGSMTGELFF
TGTGCCAGTAGTCCCGGGTCCGGGAGTATGACCGGGGAGCTGTTTTTT
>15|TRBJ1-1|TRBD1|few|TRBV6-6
CASNPRPGQGTEAFF
TGTGCCAGCAACCCTCGTCCGGGACAGGGGACTGAAGCTTTCTTT
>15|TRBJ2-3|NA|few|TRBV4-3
CASSLRSEGTDTQYF
TGCGCCAGCAGCCTTCGTTCGGAGGGAACAGATACGCAGTATTTT
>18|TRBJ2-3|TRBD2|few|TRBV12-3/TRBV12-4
CASSLALRLAGSTDTQYF
TGTGCCAGCAGTTTAGCGCTAAGGCTAGCGGGTTCCACAGATACGCAGTATTTT
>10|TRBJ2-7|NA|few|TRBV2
CASRNREWYF
TGTGCCAGCAGGAACAGGGAATGGTACTTC
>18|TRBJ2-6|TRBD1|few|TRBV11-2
CASSSLGQGASGANVLTF
TGTGCCAGCAGCTCCTTGGGGCAGGGGGCCTCTGGGGCCAACGTCCTGACTTTC
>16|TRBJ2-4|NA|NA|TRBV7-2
CASSPLTLGVGNIQYF
TGTGCCAGCAGCCCACTTACCTTAGGGGTGGGAAACATTCAGTACTTC
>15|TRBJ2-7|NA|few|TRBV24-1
CATRPRQEKSYEQYF
TGTGCCACCCGACCTAGACAGGAGAAATCCTACGAGCAGTACTTC
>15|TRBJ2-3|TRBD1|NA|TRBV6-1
CASSADRVVRDTQYF
TGTGCCAGCAGTGCGGACAGGGTGGTTCGGGATACGCAGTATTTT
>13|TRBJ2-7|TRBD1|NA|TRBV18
CASSPSGGEEQYF
TGTGCCAGCTCACCGTCAGGGGGCGAGGAGCAGTACTTC
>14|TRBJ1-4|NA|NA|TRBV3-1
CASSPFSGYEKLFF
TGTGCCAGCAGCCCGTTTTCCGGTTATGAAAAACTGTTTTTT
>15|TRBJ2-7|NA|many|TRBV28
CASSTVGGGAYEQYF
TGTGCCAGCAGTACCGTCGGAGGGGGCGCCTACGAGCAGTACTTC
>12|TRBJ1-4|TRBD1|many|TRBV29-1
CSAGQGGGKLFF
TGCAGCGCGGGACAGGGCGGTGGAAAACTGTTTTTT
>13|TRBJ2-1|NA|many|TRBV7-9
CASSLITGTDKFF
TGTGCCAGCAGCTTAATCACCGGGACTGATAAGTTCTTC
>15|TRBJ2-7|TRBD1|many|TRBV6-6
CASRTGQGNFEEQYF
TGTGCCAGCAGAACTGGACAGGGGAACTTCGAGGAGCAGTACTTC
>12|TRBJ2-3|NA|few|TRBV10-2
CASTRGSDTQYF
TGCGCCAGCACGAGGGGGTCAGATACGCAGTATTTT
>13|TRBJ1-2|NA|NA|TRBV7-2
CASSQTANYGYTF
TGTGCCAGCAGCCAGACAGCAAACTATGGCTACACCTTC
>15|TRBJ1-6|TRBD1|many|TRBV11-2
CASRLAGQGNSPLHF
TGTGCCAGCAGGTTGGCGGGACAGGGGAATTCACCCCTCCACTTT
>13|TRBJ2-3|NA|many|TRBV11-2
CASRGESTDTQYF
TGTGCCAGCCGGGGTGAGAGCACAGATACGCAGTATTTT
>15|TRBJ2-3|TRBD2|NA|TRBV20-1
CSASASGKSTDTQYF
TGCAGTGCCTCTGCTAGCGGGAAGAGCACAGATACGCAGTATTTT
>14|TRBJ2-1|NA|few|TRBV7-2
CASSLGVGKGEQFF
TGTGCCAGCAGCTTAGGTGTTGGGAAGGGTGAGCAGTTCTTC
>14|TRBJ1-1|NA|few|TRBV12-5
CASGLYGGHTEAFF
TGTGCTAGTGGTTTGTATGGAGGGCACACTGAAGCTTTCTTT
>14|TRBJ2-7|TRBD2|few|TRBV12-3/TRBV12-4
CASSQGLVPYEQYF
TGTGCCAGCAGTCAGGGACTAGTTCCCTACGAGCAGTACTTC
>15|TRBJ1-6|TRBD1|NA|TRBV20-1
CSARDLGTGVSPLHF
TGCAGTGCTAGAGATCTCGGGACAGGGGTTTCACCCCTCCACTTT
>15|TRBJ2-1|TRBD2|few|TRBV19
CASNPGTSGWNEQFF
TGTGCCAGTAATCCCGGGACTAGCGGGTGGAATGAGCAGTTCTTC
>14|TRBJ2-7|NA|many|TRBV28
CASLRPGPLSEQYF
TGTGCCAGCCTCAGACCCGGGCCACTCTCCGAGCAGTACTTC
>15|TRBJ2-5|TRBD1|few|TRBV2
CASRSGTGARETQYF
TGTGCCAGCAGATCCGGGACAGGGGCTCGGGAGACCCAGTACTTC
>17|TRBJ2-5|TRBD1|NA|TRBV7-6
CASSLAGTGWDKETQYF
TGTGCCAGCAGCTTAGCCGGGACAGGTTGGGACAAAGAGACCCAGTACTTC
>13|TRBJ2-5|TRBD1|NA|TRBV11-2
CASSFGQGETQYF
TGTGCCAGCAGCTTCGGACAGGGAGAGACCCAGTACTTC
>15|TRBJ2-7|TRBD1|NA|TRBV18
CASSPSGTGGDEQYF
TGTGCCAGCTCACCCTCCGGGACAGGGGGTGACGAGCAGTACTTC
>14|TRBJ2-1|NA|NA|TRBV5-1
CASSLGGAYNEQFF
TGCGCCAGCAGCTTGGGCGGGGCCTACAATGAGCAGTTCTTC
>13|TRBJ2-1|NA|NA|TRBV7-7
CASSLGHNNEQFF
TGTGCCAGCAGCCTGGGACACAACAATGAGCAGTTCTTC
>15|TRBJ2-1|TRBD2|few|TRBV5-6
CASSGWTSGYNEQFF
TGTGCCAGCAGCGGATGGACTAGCGGCTACAATGAGCAGTTCTTC
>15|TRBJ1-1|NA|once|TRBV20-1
CSAREPGAPSLEAFF
TGCAGTGCTAGAGAACCAGGGGCGCCGAGCCTTGAAGCTTTCTTT
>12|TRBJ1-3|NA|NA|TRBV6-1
CASRPSGNTIYF
TGTGCCAGCAGGCCCTCTGGAAACACCATATATTTT
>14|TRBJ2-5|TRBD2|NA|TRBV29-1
CSVGLAGGQETQYF
TGCAGCGTAGGACTAGCGGGAGGGCAAGAGACCCAGTACTTC
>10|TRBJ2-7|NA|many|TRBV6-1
CASQGSEQYF
TGTGCCAGCCAGGGAAGCGAGCAGTACTTC
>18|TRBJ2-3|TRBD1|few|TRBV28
CASSKRDRGQFWTDTQYF
TGTGCCAGCAGTAAACGGGACAGGGGCCAATTTTGGACAGATACGCAGTATTTT
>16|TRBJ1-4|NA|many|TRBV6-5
CASSLDSPSHPEKLFF
TGTGCCAGCAGTCTGGACAGTCCGAGTCACCCAGAAAAACTGTTTTTT
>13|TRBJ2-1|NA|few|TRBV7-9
CASSGGPYNEQFF
TGTGCCAGCAGCGGAGGGCCCTACAATGAGCAGTTCTTC
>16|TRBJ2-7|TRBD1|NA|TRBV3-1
CASSQDPPGGNYEQYF
TGTGCCAGCAGCCAAGATCCCCCAGGGGGCAACTACGAGCAGTACTTC
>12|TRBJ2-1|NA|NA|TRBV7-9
CASSRTDTLQFF
TGTGCCAGCAGTCGAACTGACACCCTCCAGTTCTTC
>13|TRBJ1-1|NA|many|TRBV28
CASTTQGAYEAFF
TGTGCCAGCACCACACAGGGCGCTTACGAAGCTTTCTTT
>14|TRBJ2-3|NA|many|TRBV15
CATSRDSVVDTQYF
TGTGCCACCAGCAGAGATTCCGTTGTAGATACGCAGTATTTT
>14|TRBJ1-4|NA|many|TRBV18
CASSPPTTNEKLFF
TGTGCCAGCTCACCACCAACAACTAATGAAAAACTGTTTTTT
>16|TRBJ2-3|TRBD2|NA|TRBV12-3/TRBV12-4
CASSRGLAGYTDTQYF
TGTGCCAGCAGCCGAGGCCTAGCGGGCTACACAGATACGCAGTATTTT
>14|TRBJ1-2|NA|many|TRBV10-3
CAISESGRQSDYTF
TGTGCCATCAGTGAGTCGGGCAGGCAGTCTGACTACACCTTC